This TCR beta chain comes out of a study of T-cell reconstitution after alpha-beta-depleted transplantation in children. Study-wide findings and caveats: After transplant, high TCRbeta diversity at day 60 in some patients arose from surviving recipient T cells and thymic progenitors.

Trimming at V came to 4 bases and at J to 3 bases, leaving 17 bases not matched to a gene. The CDR3 covers 18 residues. CDR1 is SGHAT, CDR2 FQDESV, per germline (reference sequence). Molecular barcoding with unique molecular identifiers was used for the TCRbeta library. From the PCR reads, TCRdb called clonotypes with MiXCR, one entry per CDR3 protein. Of around 500,000 distinct CDR3 sequences listed, more than 20% are singletons. Turning to this clonotype: Its antigen is as yet unknown.

The chain couples TRBV11-1 to TRBJ1-1; 7 bases line up with TRBD1. The specimen was PBMCs, mostly from graft donor cells, collected 360 days after TCRalphabeta/CD19-depleted stem cell transplant. This receptor was obtained from a boy in the first two years of life who had a stem cell transplant for acute myeloid leukemia, so the T cells may come from the graft donor. The CDR3 nucleotides are TGTGCCAGCAGCTACGAAAGTTGGAACAGGGGAGGGTACACTGAAGCTTTCTTT. This sequence encodes CASSYESWNRGGYTEAFF.